Described below is a single T cell receptor (beta chain) sequence and its context. The antigen it binds to is not known. No base quality values were provided; no much bigger clone lies one nucleotide off. The CDR3 regions of human TCRbeta chains were analyzed by immunosequencing. In the authors' own workflow: Repertoire TCRs were checked for matches against a reference library of SARS-CoV-2-specific TCRs that had been generated using the MIRA antigen-specificity platform. Breadth was defined as the fraction of unique TCRs that were SARS-CoV-2-associated, and depth was defined as the fraction of total T cells that were SARS-CoV-2-associated. Using the MIRA data, every spike-specific TCR was mapped to the spike region that the TCR reacted to and assigned to either a CD4 or a CD8 class. Log10-transformed breadth and depth values were compared by one-way ANOVA with Sidak's multiple comparisons tests. TCRdb mirrors the immuneACCESS table, restricted to in-frame sequences. Some clones are absent from its copies; in checked studies, under half trace to an unresolved V gene, and the reason for the others is unknown. V, J and clone size derive from that table, while D and trimming were established from the DNA sequence. The sample data list over 100,000 clones, and 88% of these were observed just once. The top ten constitute roughly 4% of the sample.

This sample's time point label indicates: baseline before first vaccination. Samples from vaccinated people were obtained from the UK trials COV001 and COV002, which included a single-blind randomized controlled phase 2/3 trial of AZD1222 (ChAdOx1 nCoV-19) in healthy adults. For TCRbeta chain sequencing, PBMC samples from trial participants were taken at day 0 and at day 28 after the second dose. The sample originates from a study of T cell responses to AZD1222 COVID-19 vaccine (dated by TCRdb to about 2021). Looking at the study overall: AZD1222 recipients whose second dose came at about 4 weeks and those whose second dose came at about 12 weeks were combined into one group, since spike-specific TCR depth and breadth did not differ between the two schedules. Enrollment into the trials was organized by age into subgroups of 18-55, 56-69 and 70-plus years, and those subgroups contained roughly 150, 30 and 60 TCR-sequenced participants, respectively. TCR sequencing covered more than 230 trial participants: 200 to 220 given two doses of AZD1222 and 26 given two doses of MenACWY control vaccine. Overall results and qualifications from the work: No day 14 peak-response samples were available, so repertoires were characterized only after the peak T cell response. The 56-69-year group was small, and its depth increase did not reach significance, likely because of low power. Nearly half of unique spike-specific TCRs reportedly recognized epitopes outside regions mutated in the B.1.351 and B.1.1.7 variants. Conclusions about previously exposed vaccinees were limited because only 5 or 6 AZD1222 recipients were SARS-CoV-2 seropositive at baseline. After two AZD1222 doses, spike-specific TCR breadth and depth were significantly higher than at day 0 and than in MenACWY recipients. Most participants were white British and females outnumbered males, and the authors suggested that clonal diversity may have been underestimated. The whole spike protein was spanned by vaccine-associated CD4 TCRs, and dominant responses were seen in regions 160-218 and 743-854.

V sheds 5 bases and J sheds 0 bases, leaving 16 bases between their ends. The CDR3 holds 17 amino acids from the cysteine to the phenylalanine. Kept here is only the CDR3 DNA, which spans 51 bases and is read in frame from base 1. CDR1 is given as SGHTA and CDR2 as FQGTGA, both from the germline V gene. Rearrangement joined TRBV7-3 to TRBJ2-2, and possibly TRBD1, on 6 matching bases. The origin of this receptor is an adult in good health. The sample here was peripheral blood, taken on day 0 of AZD1222 vaccination. The CDR3 in this case is CASSPRIGTPNTGELFF. The sequenced DNA: TGTGCCAGCAGCCCCAGAATCGGGACACCGAACACCGGGGAGCTGTTTTTT.